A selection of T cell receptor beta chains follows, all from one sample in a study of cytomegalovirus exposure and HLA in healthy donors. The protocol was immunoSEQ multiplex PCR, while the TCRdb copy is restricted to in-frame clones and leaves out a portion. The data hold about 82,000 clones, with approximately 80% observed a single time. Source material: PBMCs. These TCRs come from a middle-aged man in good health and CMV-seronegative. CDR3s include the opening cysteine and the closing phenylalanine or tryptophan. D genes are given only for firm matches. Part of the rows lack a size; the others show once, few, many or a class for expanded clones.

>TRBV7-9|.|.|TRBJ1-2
TGTGCCAGCAGCTTAGCATCGGGTAGAACTAGCTACACCTTC
CASSLASGRTSYTF
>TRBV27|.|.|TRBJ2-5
TGTGCCAGCAAATATAGCGTAGCCGACTCCTTAGAGACCCAGCACTTC
CASKYSVADSLETQHF
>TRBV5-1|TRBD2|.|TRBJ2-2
TGCGCCAGCAGGTTTAGCGGGGCCCCCGCGAACACCGGGGAGCTGTTTTTT
CASRFSGAPANTGELFF
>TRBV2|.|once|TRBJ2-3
TGTGCCACCGGGGGGCGCACAGATACGCAGTATTTT
CATGGRTDTQYF
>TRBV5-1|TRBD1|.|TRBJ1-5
TGCGCCAGCAGCTTGGGGACAGGGGGCAATCAGCCCCAGCATTTT
CASSLGTGGNQPQHF
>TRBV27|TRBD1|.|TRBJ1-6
TGTGCCAGCAGCTTTAAGGGACAGGGGAATAATTCACCCCTCCACTTT
CASSFKGQGNNSPLHF
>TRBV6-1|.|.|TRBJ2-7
TGTGCCAGCAGTGCTGGCACCCTTCGCGAGCAGTACTTC
CASSAGTLREQYF
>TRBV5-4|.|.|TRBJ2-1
TGTGCCAGCAGCTTAGGGGGGGCCGGTGAGCAGTTCTTC
CASSLGGAGEQFF
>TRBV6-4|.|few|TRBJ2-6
TGTGCCAGCAGTGAGACTAGCTCTGGGGCCAACGTCCTGACTTTC
CASSETSSGANVLTF
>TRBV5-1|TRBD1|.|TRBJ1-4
TGCGCCAGCAGCCTAGGACAGGGGACCACAAATGAAAAACTGTTTTTT
CASSLGQGTTNEKLFF
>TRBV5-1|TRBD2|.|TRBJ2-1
TGCGCCAGCAGCAAACTAGCGGGGGGGCCTGGAGACAATGAGCAGTTCTTC
CASSKLAGGPGDNEQFF
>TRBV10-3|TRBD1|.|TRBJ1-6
TGTGCCATCAGTGAGACAGACAGGGGGATGAATTCACCCCTCCACTTT
CAISETDRGMNSPLHF
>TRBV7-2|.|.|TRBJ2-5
TGTGCCAGCAAAGGGCCAAAGGGGGGGAGCGAGACCCAGTACTTC
CASKGPKGGSETQYF
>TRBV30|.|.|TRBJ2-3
TGTGCCTGGAGTGTAAAGGGGACAGATACGCAGTATTTT
CAWSVKGTDTQYF
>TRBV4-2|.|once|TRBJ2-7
TGTGCCAGCAGCCAAGATTGGAGAGGGACCTACGAGCAGTACTTC
CASSQDWRGTYEQYF
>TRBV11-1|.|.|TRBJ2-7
TGTGCCAGCAGCTCGCCCGCAGGAACCTACGAGCAGTACTTC
CASSSPAGTYEQYF
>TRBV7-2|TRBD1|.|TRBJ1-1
TGTGCCAGCAGCTCGTGGACAGGGGTCACTGAAGCTTTCTTT
CASSSWTGVTEAFF
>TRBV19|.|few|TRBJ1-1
TGTGCCAGTAGTTGGCCCCGTGGGAGGAACACTGAAGCTTTCTTT
CASSWPRGRNTEAFF
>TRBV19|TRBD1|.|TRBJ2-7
TGTGCCAGTAGGCGAACAGGGGGCTCCTACGAGCAGTACTTC
CASRRTGGSYEQYF
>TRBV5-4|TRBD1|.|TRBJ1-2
TGTGCCAGCAGCCCGGACAGGAACTATGGCTACACCTTC
CASSPDRNYGYTF
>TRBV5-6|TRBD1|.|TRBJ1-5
TGTGCCAGCACCCAGGGGGTGTTCAGTCAGCCCCAGCATTTT
CASTQGVFSQPQHF
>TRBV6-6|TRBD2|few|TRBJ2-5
TGTGCCAGCAGTTACCTAGCGGAGAACCAAGAGACCCAGTACTTC
CASSYLAENQETQYF
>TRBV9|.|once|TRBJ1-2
TGTGCCAGCTCACTACCCCCAGGGATAGCCTATGGCTACACCTTC
CASSLPPGIAYGYTF